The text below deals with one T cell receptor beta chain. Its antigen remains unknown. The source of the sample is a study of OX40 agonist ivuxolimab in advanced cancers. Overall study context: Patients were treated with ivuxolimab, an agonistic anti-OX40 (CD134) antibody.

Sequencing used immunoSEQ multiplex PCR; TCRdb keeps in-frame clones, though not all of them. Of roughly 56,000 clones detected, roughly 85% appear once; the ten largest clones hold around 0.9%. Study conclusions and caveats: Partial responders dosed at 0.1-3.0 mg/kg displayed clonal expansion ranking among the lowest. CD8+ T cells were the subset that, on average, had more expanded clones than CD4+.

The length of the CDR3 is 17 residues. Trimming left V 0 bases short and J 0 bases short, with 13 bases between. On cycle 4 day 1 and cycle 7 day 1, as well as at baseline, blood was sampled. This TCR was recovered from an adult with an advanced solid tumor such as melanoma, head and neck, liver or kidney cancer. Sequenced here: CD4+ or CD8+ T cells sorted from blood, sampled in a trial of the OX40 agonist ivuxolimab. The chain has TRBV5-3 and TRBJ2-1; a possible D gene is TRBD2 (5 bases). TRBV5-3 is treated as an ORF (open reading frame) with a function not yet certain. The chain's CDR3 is CARSLDQRLSSYNEQFF. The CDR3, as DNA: TGTGCCAGAAGCTTGGATCAGCGGCTAAGCTCCTACAATGAGCAGTTCTTC.